The following is a T cell receptor beta chain sequence with its context. This likely comes from a read error, as the CDR3 has no conserved phenylalanine or tryptophan at its end. The limits of the CDR3 on the DNA are not certain, so only TCRdb's listed CDR3 is given. This entry comes from a study of T cell responses to AZD1222 COVID-19 vaccine. In germline, CDR1 is SGHAT, CDR2 FQNNGV. The CDR3 adds up to 14 amino acids, both ends counted. The assay was immunoSEQ multiplex PCR, and TCRdb's table has in-frame clones only and misses some. This sample yields about 130,000 clones, of which about 89% are seen a single time; roughly 10% belongs to the top ten.

V is TRBV11-2 and J is TRBJ2-7; TRBD2 is taken as the D call from the table, unchecked against the DNA. The source of this sequence is an adult in good health. Source: peripheral blood, taken on day 0 of AZD1222 vaccination. CDR3 sequence: CASSLGPLGDKAHY.